The clone carrying this TCR beta chain was picked up a small number of times. The sample originates from a study of blood T cell repertoires in COVID-19. In the study overall: COVID-19 samples collected from the United States, Italy and Spain covered acute and convalescent phases. T cells, B-cell-depleted T cells, or PBMCs provided the cDNA or gDNA that served as material.

As handled by the study authors: Estimates of nucleated cell counts were drawn from the amplification of reference gene primers. Produced via immunoSEQ multiplex PCR; TCRdb's table is partial and in-frame only. V and J calls and clone size come straight from that table; D and trimming were deduced from the DNA. Of roughly 45,000 clones in the sample, around four fifths were seen once. Deletions cut 6 bases from V and 4 bases from J, with 15 bases between. Germline V lookup: CDR1 ENHRY, CDR2 SYGVKD. The length of the CDR3 is 14 residues. The clonotype was recovered from a man in his fifties or sixties with active COVID-19. This chain links TRBV10-3 with TRBJ1-1, with D perhaps TRBD1 (6 bases). Specimen: peripheral blood. The CDR3 DNA is TGTGCCATCAGGGGCCCTGGGGGCGGCACTGAAGCTTTCTTT. Protein product: CAIRGPGGGTEAFF.